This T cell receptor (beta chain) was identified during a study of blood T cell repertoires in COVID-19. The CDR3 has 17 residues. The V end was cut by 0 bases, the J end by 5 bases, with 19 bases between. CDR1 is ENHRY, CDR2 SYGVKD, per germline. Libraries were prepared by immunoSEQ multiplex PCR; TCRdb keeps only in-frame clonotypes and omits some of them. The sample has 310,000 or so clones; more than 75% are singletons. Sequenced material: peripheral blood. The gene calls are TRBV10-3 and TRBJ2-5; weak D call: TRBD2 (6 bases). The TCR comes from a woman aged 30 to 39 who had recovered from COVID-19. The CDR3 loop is CAISESARARGAETQYF. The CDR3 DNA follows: TGTGCCATCAGTGAGTCGGCCCGGGCACGCGGGGCCGAGACCCAGTACTTC.